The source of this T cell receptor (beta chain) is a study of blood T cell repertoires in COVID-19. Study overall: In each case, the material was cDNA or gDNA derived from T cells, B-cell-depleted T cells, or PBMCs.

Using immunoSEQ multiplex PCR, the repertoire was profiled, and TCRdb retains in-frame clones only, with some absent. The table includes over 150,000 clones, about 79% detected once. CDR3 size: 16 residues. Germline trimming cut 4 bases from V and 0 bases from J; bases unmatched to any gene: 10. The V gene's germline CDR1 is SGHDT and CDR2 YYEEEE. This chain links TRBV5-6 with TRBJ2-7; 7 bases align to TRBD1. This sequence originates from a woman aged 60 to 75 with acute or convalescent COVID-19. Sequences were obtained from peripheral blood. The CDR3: CASSNQAGDSSYEQYV. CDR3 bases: TGTGCCAGCAGCAACCAAGCTGGGGACAGCTCCTACGAGCAGTACGTC.